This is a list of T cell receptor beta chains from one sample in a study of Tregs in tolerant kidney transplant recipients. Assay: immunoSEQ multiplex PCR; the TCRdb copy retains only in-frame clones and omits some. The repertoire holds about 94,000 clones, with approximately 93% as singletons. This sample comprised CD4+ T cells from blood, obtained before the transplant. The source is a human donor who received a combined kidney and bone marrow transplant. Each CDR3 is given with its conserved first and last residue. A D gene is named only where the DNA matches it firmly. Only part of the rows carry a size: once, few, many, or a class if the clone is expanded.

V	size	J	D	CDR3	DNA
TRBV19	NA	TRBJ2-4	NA	CASSPNRVSVAKNIQYF	TGTGCCAGTAGTCCAAACAGGGTTTCGGTAGCCAAAAACATTCAGTACTTC
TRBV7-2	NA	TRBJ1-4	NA	CASSRRSGEKLFF	TGTGCCAGCAGCCGCCGGTCAGGGGAAAAACTGTTTTTT
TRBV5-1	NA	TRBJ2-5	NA	CASSLGISQETQYF	TGCGCCAGCAGCTTGGGAATTAGCCAAGAGACCCAGTACTTC
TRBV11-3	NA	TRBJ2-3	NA	CASSPRHLTDTQYF	TGTGCCAGCAGCCCGCGACACCTCACAGATACGCAGTATTTT
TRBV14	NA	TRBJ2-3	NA	CASSQVGGSADTQYF	TGTGCCAGCAGCCAAGTAGGCGGTTCGGCAGATACGCAGTATTTT
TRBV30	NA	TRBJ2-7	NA	CAWSVTDYEQYF	TGTGCCTGGAGTGTAACTGACTACGAGCAGTACTTC
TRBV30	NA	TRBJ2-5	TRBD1	CAWKGAYEETQYF	TGTGCCTGGAAGGGGGCCTACGAAGAGACCCAGTACTTC
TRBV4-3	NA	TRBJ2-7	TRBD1	CASSQDAGFRGEQYF	TGCGCCAGCAGCCAAGATGCAGGGTTCAGGGGGGAGCAGTACTTC
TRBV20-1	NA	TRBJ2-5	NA	CSADKETQYF	TGCAGTGCTGACAAAGAGACCCAGTACTTC
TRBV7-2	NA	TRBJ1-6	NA	CASSLVVGLFDSPLHF	TGTGCCAGCAGCTTAGTTGTGGGACTTTTCGATTCACCCCTCCACTTT
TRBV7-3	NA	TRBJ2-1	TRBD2	CASSSASSGPYNEQFF	TGTGCCAGCAGCTCGGCCTCTAGCGGTCCCTACAATGAGCAGTTCTTC
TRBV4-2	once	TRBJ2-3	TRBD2	CASSQDYSGGNTDTQYF	TGTGCCAGCAGCCAAGATTATAGCGGGGGAAACACAGATACGCAGTATTTT
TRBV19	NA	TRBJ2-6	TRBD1	CASSITGGGANVLTF	TGTGCCAGTAGTATCACAGGGGGTGGGGCCAACGTCCTGACTTTC
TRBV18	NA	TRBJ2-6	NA	CASSKDNSGANVLTF	TGTGCCAGCTCAAAGGACAACTCTGGGGCCAACGTCCTGACTTTC